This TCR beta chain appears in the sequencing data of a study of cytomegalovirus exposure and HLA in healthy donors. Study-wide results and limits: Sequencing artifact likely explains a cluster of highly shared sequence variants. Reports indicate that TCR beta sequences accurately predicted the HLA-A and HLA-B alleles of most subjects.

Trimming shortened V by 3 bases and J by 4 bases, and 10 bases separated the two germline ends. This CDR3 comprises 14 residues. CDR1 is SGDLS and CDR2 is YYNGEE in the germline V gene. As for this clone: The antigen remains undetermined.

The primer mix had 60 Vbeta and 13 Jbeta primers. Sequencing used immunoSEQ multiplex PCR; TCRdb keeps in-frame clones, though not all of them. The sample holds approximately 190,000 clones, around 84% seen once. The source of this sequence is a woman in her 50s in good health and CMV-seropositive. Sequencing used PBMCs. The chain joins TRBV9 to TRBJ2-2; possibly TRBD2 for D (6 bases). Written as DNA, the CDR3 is TGTGCCAGCAGCGCCGTCGGGGGCACCGGGGAGCTGTTTTTT. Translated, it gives CASSAVGGTGELFF.